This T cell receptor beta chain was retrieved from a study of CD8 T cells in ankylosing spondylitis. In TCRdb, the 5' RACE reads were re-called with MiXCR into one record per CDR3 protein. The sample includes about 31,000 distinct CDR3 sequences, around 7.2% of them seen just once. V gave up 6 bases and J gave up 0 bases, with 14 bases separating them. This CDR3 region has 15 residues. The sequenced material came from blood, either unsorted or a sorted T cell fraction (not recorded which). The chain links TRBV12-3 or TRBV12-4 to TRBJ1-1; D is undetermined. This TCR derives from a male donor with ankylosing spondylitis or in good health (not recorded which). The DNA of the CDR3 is TGTGCCAGCAGGGTCGGACGGAAATTGAACACTGAAGCTTTCTTT. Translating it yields CASRVGRKLNTEAFF.